This record looks at one TCR beta chain sequence and its context. Its antigen is currently unknown. The entry originates in a study of T cells after yellow fever vaccination. General observations from the study: Repertoires obtained by FACS sorting could include abundant clonotypes that entered as contaminants from the bulk population.

TCRdb processed the 5' RACE reads anew with MiXCR; each CDR3 protein has one entry. The data contain a few hundred thousand distinct CDR3 sequences, more than 3% of them singletons. Trimming pared 2 bases from V and 6 bases from J, leaving 9 bases between. The CDR3 is made up of 13 amino acids. CDR1 is KGHDR, CDR2 SFDVKD, per germline. The chain links TRBV24-1 to TRBJ1-1; D is undetermined. The clonotype was recovered from a man younger than 35 who received the YFV17D yellow fever vaccine. The sequencing here drew on CD4+ T cells sorted from PBMCs, taken 10 days after the yellow fever booster vaccination. CDR3 DNA: TGTGCCACCAGTGATTCCCACCGCCCTGAAGCTTTCTTT. The encoded protein is CATSDSHRPEAFF.